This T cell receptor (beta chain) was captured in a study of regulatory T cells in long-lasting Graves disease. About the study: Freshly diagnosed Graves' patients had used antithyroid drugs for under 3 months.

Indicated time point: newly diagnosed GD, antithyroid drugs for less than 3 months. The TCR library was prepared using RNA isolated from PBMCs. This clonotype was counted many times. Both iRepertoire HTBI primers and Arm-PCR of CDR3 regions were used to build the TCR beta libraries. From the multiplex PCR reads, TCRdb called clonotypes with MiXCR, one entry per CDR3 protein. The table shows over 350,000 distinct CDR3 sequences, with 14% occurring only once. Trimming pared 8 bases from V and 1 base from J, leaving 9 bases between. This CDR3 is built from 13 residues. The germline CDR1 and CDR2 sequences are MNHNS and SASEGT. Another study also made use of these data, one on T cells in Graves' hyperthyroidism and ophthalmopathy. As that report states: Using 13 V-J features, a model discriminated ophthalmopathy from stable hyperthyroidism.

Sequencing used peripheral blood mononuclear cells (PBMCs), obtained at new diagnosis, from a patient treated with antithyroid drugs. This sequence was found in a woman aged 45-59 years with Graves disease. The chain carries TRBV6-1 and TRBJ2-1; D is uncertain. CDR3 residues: CASSANSYNEQFF. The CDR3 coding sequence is TGTGCCAGCTCGGCAAATTCCTACAATGAGCAGTTCTTC.